Below, one TCR beta chain is given with its context. The target antigen is unknown. The data were obtained in a study of OX40 agonist ivuxolimab in advanced cancers. Across the study: The patients received ivuxolimab by intravenous route every 2 weeks at 0.01 to 10 mg/kg. Study results and caveats: Blood T cells, both CD4+ and CD8+, expanded clonally by week 6 at 0.1 to 3.0 mg/kg. CD8+ T cells averaged more expanded clones than CD4+.

Profiled with immunoSEQ multiplex PCR; TCRdb holds only in-frame clones, not every one. Of approximately 72,000 clones in the sample, 70% to 90% were seen once. CDR3 length: 15 amino acids. CDR1 and CDR2 from the germline V gene are SGHAT and FQNNGV. V gave up 6 bases and J gave up 5 bases; unmatched junction bases: 9. Sequenced material: CD4+ or CD8+ T cells sorted from blood, taken in a trial of the OX40 agonist ivuxolimab. The rearrangement links TRBV11-2 to TRBJ2-5; 10 bases match TRBD2. The source is an adult with an advanced solid tumor such as melanoma, head and neck, liver or kidney cancer. This CDR3 reads CASRISGGPGETQYF. CDR3 sequence (DNA): TGTGCCAGCAGGATTAGCGGGGGGCCTGGGGAGACCCAGTACTTC.